The sequence of this TCR beta chain was determined in a study of blood T cell repertoires in COVID-19. Study-level background: Acute and convalescent COVID-19 samples came from the United States, Italy and Spain. Sample material is recorded as cDNA or gDNA derived from T cells, B-cell-depleted T cells, or PBMCs.

Authors' methods: How many nucleated cells were present was estimated from reference gene primer amplification. Libraries were prepared by immunoSEQ multiplex PCR; TCRdb keeps only in-frame clonotypes and omits some of them. That table is the source of V, J and clone size, and D and trimming were worked out from the DNA. The sample holds about 71,000 clones; nearly 90% are singletons and the top ten take approximately 7.4%. V was pared by 8 bases and J by 0 bases, with 11 bases between. The germline V gene has CDR1 SNHLY and CDR2 FYNNEI. The CDR3 runs 14 residues. Material: peripheral blood. This chain connects TRBV2 to TRBJ1-3, with a tentative D call TRBD1 (6 bases). The TCR was taken from a man in his forties or fifties with active COVID-19. The CDR3, as DNA: TGTGCCAGCTACACAGGGTTCTCTGGAAACACCATATATTTT. Translating gives CASYTGFSGNTIYF.